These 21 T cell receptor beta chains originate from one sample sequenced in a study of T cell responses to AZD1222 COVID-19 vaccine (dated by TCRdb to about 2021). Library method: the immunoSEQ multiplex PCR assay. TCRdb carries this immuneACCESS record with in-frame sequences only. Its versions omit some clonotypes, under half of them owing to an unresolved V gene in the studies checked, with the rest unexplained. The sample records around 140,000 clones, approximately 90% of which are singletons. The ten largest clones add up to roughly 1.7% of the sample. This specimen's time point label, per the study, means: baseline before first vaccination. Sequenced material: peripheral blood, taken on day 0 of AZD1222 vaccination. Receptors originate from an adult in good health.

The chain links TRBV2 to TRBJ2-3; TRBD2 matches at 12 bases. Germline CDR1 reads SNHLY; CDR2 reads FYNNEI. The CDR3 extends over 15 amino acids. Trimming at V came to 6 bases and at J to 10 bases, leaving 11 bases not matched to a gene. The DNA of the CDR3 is TGTGCCAGCAGGTTACTAGCGGGGGGAGGAGGTGCGCAGTATTTT. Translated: CASRLLAGGGGAQYF.

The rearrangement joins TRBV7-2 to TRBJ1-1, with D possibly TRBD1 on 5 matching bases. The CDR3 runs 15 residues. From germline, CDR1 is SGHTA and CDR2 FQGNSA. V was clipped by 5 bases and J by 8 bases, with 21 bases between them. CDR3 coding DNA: TGTGCCAGCAGCCGCAAGGCGGGGCCGGACGGGGAAGCTTTCTTT. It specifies CASSRKAGPDGEAFF. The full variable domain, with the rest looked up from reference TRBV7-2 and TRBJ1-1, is GAGVSQSPSNKVTEKGKDVELRCDPISGHTALYWYRQSLGQGLEFLIYFQGNSAPDKSGLPSDRFSAERTGGSVSTLTIQRTQQEDSAVYLCASSRKAGPDGEAFFGQGTRLTVV.

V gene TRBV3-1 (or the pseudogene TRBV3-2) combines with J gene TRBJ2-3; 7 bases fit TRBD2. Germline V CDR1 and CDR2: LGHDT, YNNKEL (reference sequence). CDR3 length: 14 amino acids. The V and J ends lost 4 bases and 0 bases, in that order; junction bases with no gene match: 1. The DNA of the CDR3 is TGTGCCAGCAGCCGAGCGGGGAGCACAGATACGCAGTATTTT. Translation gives CASSRAGSTDTQYF.

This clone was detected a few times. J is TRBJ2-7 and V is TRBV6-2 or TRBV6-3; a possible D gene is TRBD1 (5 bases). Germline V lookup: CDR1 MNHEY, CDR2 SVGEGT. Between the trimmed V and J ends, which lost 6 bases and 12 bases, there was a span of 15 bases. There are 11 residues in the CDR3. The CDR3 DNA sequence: TGTGCCAGCAGCCCCGACAGAAGGTGGTACTTC. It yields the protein CASSPDRRWYF.

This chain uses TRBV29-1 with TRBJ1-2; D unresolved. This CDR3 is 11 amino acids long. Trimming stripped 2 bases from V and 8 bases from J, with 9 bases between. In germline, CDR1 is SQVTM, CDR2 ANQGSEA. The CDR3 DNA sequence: TGCAGCGTTGAATTTTCGTGGGGCTACACCTTC. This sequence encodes CSVEFSWGYTF. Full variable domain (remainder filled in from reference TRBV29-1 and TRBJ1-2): SAVISQKPSRDICQRGTSLTIQCQVDSQVTMMFWYRQQPGQSLTLIATANQGSEATYESGFVIDKFPISRPNLTFSTLTVSNMSPEDSSIYLCSVEFSWGYTFGSGTRLTVV.

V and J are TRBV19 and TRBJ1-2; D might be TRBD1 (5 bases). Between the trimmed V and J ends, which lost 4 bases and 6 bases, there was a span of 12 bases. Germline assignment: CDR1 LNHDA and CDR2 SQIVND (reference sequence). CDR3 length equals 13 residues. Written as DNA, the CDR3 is TGTGCCAGTAGTAATGGGGGATTGGATGGCTACACCTTC. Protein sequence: CASSNGGLDGYTF.

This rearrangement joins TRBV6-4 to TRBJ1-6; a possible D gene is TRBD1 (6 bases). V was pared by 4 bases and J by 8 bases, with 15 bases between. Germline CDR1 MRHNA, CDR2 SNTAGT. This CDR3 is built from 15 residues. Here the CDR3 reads CASSASGTPYSPLHF. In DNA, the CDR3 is TGTGCCAGCAGTGCAAGCGGGACACCATATTCACCCCTCCACTTT.

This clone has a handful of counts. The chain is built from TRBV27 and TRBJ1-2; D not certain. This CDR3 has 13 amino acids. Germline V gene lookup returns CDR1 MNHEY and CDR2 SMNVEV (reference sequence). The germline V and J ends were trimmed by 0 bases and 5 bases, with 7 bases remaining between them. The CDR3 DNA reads TGTGCCAGCAGTTTATCCCGGGCTTATGGCTACACCTTC. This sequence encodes CASSLSRAYGYTF.

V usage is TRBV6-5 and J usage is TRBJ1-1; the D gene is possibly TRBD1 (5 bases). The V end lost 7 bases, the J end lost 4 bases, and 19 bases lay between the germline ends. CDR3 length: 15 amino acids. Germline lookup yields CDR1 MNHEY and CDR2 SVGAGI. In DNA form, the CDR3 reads TGTGCCAGCAACCCGGGACGACCTCGGGGCACTGAAGCTTTCTTT. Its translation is CASNPGRPRGTEAFF.

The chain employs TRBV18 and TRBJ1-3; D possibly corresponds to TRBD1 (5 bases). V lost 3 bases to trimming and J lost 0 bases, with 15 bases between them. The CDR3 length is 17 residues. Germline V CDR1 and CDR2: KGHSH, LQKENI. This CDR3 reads CASSPSGQGVSGNTIYF. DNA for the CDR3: TGTGCCAGCTCACCCTCCGGTCAGGGAGTCTCTGGAAACACCATATATTTT.

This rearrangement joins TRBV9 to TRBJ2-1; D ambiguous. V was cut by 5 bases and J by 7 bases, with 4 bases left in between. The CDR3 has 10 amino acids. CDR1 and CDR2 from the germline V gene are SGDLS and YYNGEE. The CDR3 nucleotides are TGTGCCAGCAGGGGGAATGAGCAGTTCTTC. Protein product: CASRGNEQFF.

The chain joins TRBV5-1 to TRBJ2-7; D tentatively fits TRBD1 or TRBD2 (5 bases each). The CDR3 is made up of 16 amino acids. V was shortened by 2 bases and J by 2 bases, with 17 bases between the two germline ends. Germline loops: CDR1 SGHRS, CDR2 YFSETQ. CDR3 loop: CASSFGSGTVTYEQYF. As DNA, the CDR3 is TGCGCCAGCAGCTTTGGCTCCGGGACGGTGACCTACGAGCAGTACTTC.

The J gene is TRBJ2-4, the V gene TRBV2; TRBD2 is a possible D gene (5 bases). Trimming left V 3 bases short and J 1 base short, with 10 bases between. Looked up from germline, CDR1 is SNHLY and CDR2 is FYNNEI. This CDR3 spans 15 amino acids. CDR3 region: CASSEDSGAKNIQYF. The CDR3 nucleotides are TGTGCCAGCAGTGAGGACTCGGGGGCCAAAAACATTCAGTACTTC. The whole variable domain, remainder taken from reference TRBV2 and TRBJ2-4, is EPEVTQTPSHQVTQMGQEVILRCVPISNHLYFYWYRQILGQKVEFLVSFYNNEISEKSEIFDDQFSVERPDGSNFTLKIRSTKLEDSAMYFCASSEDSGAKNIQYFGAGTRLSVL.

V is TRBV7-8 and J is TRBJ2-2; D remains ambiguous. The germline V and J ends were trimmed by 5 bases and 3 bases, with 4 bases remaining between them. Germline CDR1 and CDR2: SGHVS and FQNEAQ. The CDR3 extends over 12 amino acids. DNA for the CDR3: TGTGCCAGCAGCCCTTACACCGGGGAGCTGTTTTTT. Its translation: CASSPYTGELFF.

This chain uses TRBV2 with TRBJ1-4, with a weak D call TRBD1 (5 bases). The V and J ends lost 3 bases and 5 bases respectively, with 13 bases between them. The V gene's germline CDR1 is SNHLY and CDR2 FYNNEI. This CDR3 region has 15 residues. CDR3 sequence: CASSEPHGGNEKLFF. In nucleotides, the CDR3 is TGTGCCAGCAGTGAGCCTCATGGGGGGAATGAAAAACTGTTTTTT.

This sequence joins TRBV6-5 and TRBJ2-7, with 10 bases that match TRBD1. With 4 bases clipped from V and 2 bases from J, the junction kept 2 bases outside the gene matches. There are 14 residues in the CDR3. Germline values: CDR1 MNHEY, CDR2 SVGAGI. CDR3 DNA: TGTGCCAGCAGTTGGACAGGGGGAACCTACGAGCAGTACTTC. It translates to CASSWTGGTYEQYF.

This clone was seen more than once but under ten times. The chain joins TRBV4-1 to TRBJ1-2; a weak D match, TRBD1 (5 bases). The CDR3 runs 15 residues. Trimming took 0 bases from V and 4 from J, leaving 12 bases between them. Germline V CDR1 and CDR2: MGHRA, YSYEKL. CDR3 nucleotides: TGCGCCAGCAGCCAAGATCAGGGTACAGGCTATGGCTACACCTTC. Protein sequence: CASSQDQGTGYGYTF.

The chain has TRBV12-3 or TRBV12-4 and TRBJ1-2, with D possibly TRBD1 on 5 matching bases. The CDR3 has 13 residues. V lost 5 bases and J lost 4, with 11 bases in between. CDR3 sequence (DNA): TGTGCCAGCAGTCTGACGGGGCTCTATGGCTACACCTTC. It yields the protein CASSLTGLYGYTF.

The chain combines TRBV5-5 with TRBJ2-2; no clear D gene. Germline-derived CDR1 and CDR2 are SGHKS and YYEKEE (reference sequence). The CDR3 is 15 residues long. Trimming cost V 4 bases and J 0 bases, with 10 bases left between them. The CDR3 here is CASSPSGTNTGELFF. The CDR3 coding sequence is TGTGCCAGCAGCCCGTCTGGGACGAACACCGGGGAGCTGTTTTTT.

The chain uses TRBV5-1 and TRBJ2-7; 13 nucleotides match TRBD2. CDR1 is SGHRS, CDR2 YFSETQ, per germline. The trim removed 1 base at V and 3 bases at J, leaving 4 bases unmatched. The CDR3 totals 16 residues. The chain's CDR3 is CASSLRLAGGLYEQYF. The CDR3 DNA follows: TGCGCCAGCAGCTTGCGACTAGCGGGAGGCCTCTACGAGCAGTACTTC.

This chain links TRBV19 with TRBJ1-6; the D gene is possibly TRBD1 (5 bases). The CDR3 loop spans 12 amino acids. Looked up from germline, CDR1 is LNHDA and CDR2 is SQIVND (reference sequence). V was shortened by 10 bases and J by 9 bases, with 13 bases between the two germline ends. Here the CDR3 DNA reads TGTGCCACCCAGGGTTGGGGTTCACCCCTCCACTTT. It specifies CATQGWGSPLHF.